These 8 T cell receptor beta chains were all obtained from the same sample, sequenced in a study of blood T cell repertoires in COVID-19. Data came from immunoSEQ multiplex PCR; TCRdb stores just in-frame clones and leaves some out. The table has about 120,000 clones, around 91% seen once; the top ten hold about 27%. Sample: peripheral blood. These receptor sequences come from a man between 70 and 80 years old with active or convalescent COVID-19.

The chain is built from TRBV19 and TRBJ2-7; D might be TRBD1 (5 bases). The germline V and J ends were trimmed by 0 bases and 4 bases, with 13 bases remaining between them. This CDR3 spans 15 amino acids. Per the germline V gene, CDR1 is LNHDA and CDR2 is SQIVND (reference sequence). The CDR3 region is CASSIEVGRGYEQYF. CDR3 coding DNA: TGTGCCAGTAGTATAGAGGTGGGGCGCGGTTACGAGCAGTACTTC. Drawing the rest from reference TRBV19 and TRBJ2-7, the complete variable domain is DGGITQSPKYLFRKEGQNVTLSCEQNLNHDAMYWYRQDPGQGLRLIYYSQIVNDFQKGDIAEGYSVSREKKESFPLTVTSAQKNPTAFYLCASSIEVGRGYEQYFGPGTRLTVT.

The genes are TRBV19 and TRBJ1-2, with 7 bases that match TRBD1. This CDR3 region has 13 residues. Germline CDR1 reads LNHDA; CDR2 reads SQIVND (reference sequence). Losses at the gene ends were 4 bases for V and 4 bases for J; bases not matched to a gene: 3. For the CDR3, the DNA is TGTGCCAGTAGTAGGACAGGCGGCTATGGCTACACCTTC. Translation: CASSRTGGYGYTF.

The V gene is TRBV28, the J gene TRBJ1-6; 8 bases match TRBD1. V lost 3 bases to trimming and J lost 7 bases; unmatched junction nucleotides: 5. CDR1 is MDHEN and CDR2 is SYDVKM in the germline V gene. This CDR3 comprises 15 residues. In nucleotides, the CDR3 is TGTGCCAGCAGTTTTCGGGACAGGCGGAATTCACCCCTCCACTTT. It specifies CASSFRDRRNSPLHF.

The CDR3, as DNA: TGTGCCAGCAGCTCCCAGGGGGGTTTACAAGAGACCCAGTACTTC. It codes for CASSSQGGLQETQYF. The rearrangement links TRBV9 to TRBJ2-5; D is perhaps TRBD1 (7 bases). The germline gives CDR1 SGDLS, CDR2 YYNGEE. This CDR3 is built from 15 residues. V lost 4 bases and J lost 2, with 15 bases in between. Together with reference TRBV9 and TRBJ2-5, the CDR3 gives the full variable domain: DSGVTQTPKHLITATGQRVTLRCSPRSGDLSVYWYQQSLDQGLQFLIQYYNGEERAKGNILERFSAQQFPDLHSELNLSSLELGDSALYFCASSSQGGLQETQYFGPGTRLLVL.

The V call is TRBV7-6, the J call TRBJ2-7, with 8 bases matching TRBD2. Unmatched junction bases numbered 7, after V lost 1 base and J lost 2 bases. This CDR3 has 16 amino acids. The germline V gene has CDR1 SGHVS and CDR2 FNYEAQ. The CDR3 spells CASSLERSGSPYEQYF. The DNA of the CDR3 is TGTGCCAGCAGCTTAGAGCGAAGCGGGAGCCCCTACGAGCAGTACTTC.

V and J are TRBV7-9 and TRBJ2-7; D not resolved. Trimming pared 2 bases from V and 0 bases from J, leaving 8 bases between. The germline V gene encodes CDR1 SEHNR and CDR2 FQNEAQ (reference sequence). This CDR3 contains 14 residues. The CDR3 DNA is TGTGCCAGCAGCTTAAACAGCCACTCCTACGAGCAGTACTTC. Protein sequence: CASSLNSHSYEQYF.

This clone was seen once. This chain links TRBV5-1 with TRBJ2-2; TRBD2 agrees at 10 bases. The trim removed 2 bases at V and 6 bases at J, leaving 7 bases unmatched. Germline V gene lookup returns CDR1 SGHRS and CDR2 YFSETQ. This CDR3 is built from 16 residues. As DNA, the CDR3 is TGCGCCAGCAGCTTACAGAGCGGGAGGGCGGCCGGGGAGCTGTTTTTT. This sequence encodes CASSLQSGRAAGELFF.

The CDR3 spells CASSSSLLADETLGELFF. DNA of the CDR3: TGTGCCAGCAGCTCGTCTCTTCTAGCGGATGAGACTCTAGGGGAGCTGTTTTTT. The V and J genes are TRBV7-9 and TRBJ2-2; 7 bases agree with TRBD2. Trimming took 4 bases from V and 8 from J; bases not matched to a gene: 19. This CDR3 has 18 amino acids. Germline V gene lookup returns CDR1 SEHNR and CDR2 FQNEAQ (reference sequence).